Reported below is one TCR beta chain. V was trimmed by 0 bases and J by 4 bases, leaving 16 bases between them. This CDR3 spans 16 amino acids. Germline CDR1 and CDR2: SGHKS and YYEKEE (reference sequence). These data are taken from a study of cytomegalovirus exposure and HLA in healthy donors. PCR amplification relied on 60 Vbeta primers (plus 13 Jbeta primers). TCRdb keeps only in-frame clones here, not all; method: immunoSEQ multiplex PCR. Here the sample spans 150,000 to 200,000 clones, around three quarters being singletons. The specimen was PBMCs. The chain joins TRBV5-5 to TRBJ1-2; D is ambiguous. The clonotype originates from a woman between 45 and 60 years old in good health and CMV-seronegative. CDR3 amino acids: CASSLAISPNLYGYTF. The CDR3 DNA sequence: TGTGCCAGCAGCTTGGCGATTAGTCCGAACCTCTATGGCTACACCTTC.